The present TCR beta chain was sequenced within a study of T cells in Graves' hyperthyroidism and ophthalmopathy. As for the study in general: Peripheral blood was drawn at first diagnosis, prior to all treatment.

The study based diagnoses on clinical symptoms, serum thyroxine and TRAb, thyroid ultrasound and orbital computed tomography. This clonotype was detected ten times or more. Amplification of TCR beta CDR3 regions used RNA as the template. TCR CDR3 underwent first-round RT-PCR with the HTBI primer set. TCRdb processed the multiplex PCR reads anew with MiXCR; each CDR3 protein has one entry. The data contain hundreds of thousands of distinct CDR3 sequences, 13% of them singletons. The J segment lost 0 bases and the V segment lost 7 bases, leaving 6 bases of the junction unmatched. The CDR3 covers 14 residues. Germline values: CDR1 SQVTM, CDR2 ANQGSEA.

V usage is TRBV29-1 and J usage is TRBJ2-1, with 7 positions matching TRBD2. This receptor was taken from a woman aged 18-29 years with Graves' hyperthyroidism. Material for sequencing was blood. CDR3 bases: TGCAGCGGCGGCTCGGGGGGCTCCTACAATGAGCAGTTCTTC. Its translation is CSGGSGGSYNEQFF.